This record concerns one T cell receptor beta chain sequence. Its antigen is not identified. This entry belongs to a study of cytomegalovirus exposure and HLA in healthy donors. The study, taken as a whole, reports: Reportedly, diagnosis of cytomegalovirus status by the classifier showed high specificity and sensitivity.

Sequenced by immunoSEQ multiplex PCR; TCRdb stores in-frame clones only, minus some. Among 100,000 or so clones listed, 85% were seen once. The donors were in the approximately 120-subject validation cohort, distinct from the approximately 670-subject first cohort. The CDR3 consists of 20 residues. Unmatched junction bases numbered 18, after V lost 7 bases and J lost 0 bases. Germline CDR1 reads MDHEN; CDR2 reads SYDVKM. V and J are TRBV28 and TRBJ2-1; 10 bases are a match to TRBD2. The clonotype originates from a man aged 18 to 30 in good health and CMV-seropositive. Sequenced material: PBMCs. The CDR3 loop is CASTTWGIAGGPSSYNEQFF. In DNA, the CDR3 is TGTGCCAGCACCACTTGGGGAATAGCGGGAGGCCCCAGCTCCTACAATGAGCAGTTCTTC. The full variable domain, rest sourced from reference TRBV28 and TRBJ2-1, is DVKVTQSSRYLVKRTGEKVFLECVQDMDHENMFWYRQDPGLGLRLIYFSYDVKMKEKGDIPEGYSVSREKKERFSLILESASTNQTSMYLCASTTWGIAGGPSSYNEQFFGPGTRLTVL.